Below, 32 T cell receptor beta chains from the same sample are listed, as sequenced in a study of T cells after posttransplantation cyclophosphamide. Sequencing was performed with immunoSEQ multiplex PCR; in TCRdb, only in-frame clones are kept and a portion is missing. This table has approximately 11,000 clones, more than 75% appearing once. Treatment was busulfan-fludarabine conditioning, a marrow graft, and cyclophosphamide on days +3 and +4. The sequences come from CD4+ T cells sorted from PBMCs, collected after allogeneic stem cell transplant with posttransplant cyclophosphamide. The source is a young adult male patient who received an allogeneic stem cell transplant from a related donor, was CMV-positive, and had acute GVHD only. The T cells may partly be graft donor cells.

The CDR3 DNA reads as TGCGCCAGCAGCCAAGAGTTTCGGCAGGGCGGGGTGCGGGGGGAGACCCAGTACTTC. Translated, it gives CASSQEFRQGGVRGETQYF. The chain carries TRBV4-3 and TRBJ2-5; 7 nucleotides match TRBD2. V lost 0 bases, J lost 5 bases, and 18 bases stayed unmatched. CDR3 size: 19 residues. Germline-derived CDR1 and CDR2 are LGHNA and YSLEER.

The chain joins TRBV30 to TRBJ1-2; 7 bases map to TRBD1. The CDR3 is 12 residues long. Germline assignment: CDR1 GTSNPN and CDR2 SVGIG (reference sequence). J lost 2 bases, V lost 7 bases, and 4 bases had no gene match. DNA for the CDR3: TGTGCCTACATACAGGGGAACTATGGCTACACCTTC. It is translated as CAYIQGNYGYTF.

J is TRBJ2-5 and V is TRBV7-2, with 8 bases lining up with TRBD2. The J segment lost 2 bases and the V segment lost 5 bases, leaving 7 bases of the junction unmatched. Germline CDR1 is SGHTA and CDR2 is FQGNSA. The CDR3 runs 15 residues. The CDR3 region is CASSKAGTRQETQYF. In DNA form, the CDR3 reads TGTGCCAGCAGCAAAGCCGGGACTAGACAAGAGACCCAGTACTTC.

This sequence joins TRBV10-3 and TRBJ2-7; D is unclear. CDR1 and CDR2 (germline): ENHRY, SYGVKD. V gave up 6 bases and J gave up 0 bases, with 12 bases separating them. The CDR3 is 14 residues long. In DNA form, the CDR3 reads TGTGCCATCAGCCAATCCAGAGGCTCCTACGAGCAGTACTTC. This sequence encodes CAISQSRGSYEQYF.

This chain links TRBV9 with TRBJ1-2; 9 nucleotides line up with TRBD1. The CDR3 runs to 14 residues. V lost 3 bases to trimming and J lost 8 bases; unmatched junction nucleotides: 8. Germline CDR1 and CDR2: SGDLS and YYNGEE. The CDR3 here is CASSAQQGARGYTF. CDR3 DNA sequence: TGTGCCAGCAGCGCCCAACAGGGGGCGCGGGGCTACACCTTC. Complete variable domain (other parts from reference TRBV9 and TRBJ1-2): DSGVTQTPKHLITATGQRVTLRCSPRSGDLSVYWYQQSLDQGLQFLIQYYNGEERAKGNILERFSAQQFPDLHSELNLSSLELGDSALYFCASSAQQGARGYTFGSGTRLTVV.

The CDR3 nucleotides are TGTGCCAGCAGCGAACACCGGGACATAGCCTACGAGCAGTACTTC. This encodes CASSEHRDIAYEQYF. The gene calls are TRBV6-6 and TRBJ2-7, with D tentatively TRBD1 (6 bases). Trimming removed 6 bases at V and 2 bases at J, with 17 bases between. This CDR3 region has 15 residues. In germline, CDR1 is MNHNY, CDR2 SVGAGI (reference sequence).

As regards this clone: A far larger clone is off by one base, so a read error is likely. The chain employs TRBV10-2 and TRBJ2-2, with D tentatively TRBD2 (6 bases). The CDR3 loop spans 15 amino acids. In germline, CDR1 is WSHSY, CDR2 SAAADI. The CDR3 sequence: CASSESAGSTGELLF. The DNA for the CDR3 is TGCGCCAGCAGTGAGTCAGCCGGGAGCACCGGGGAGCTGCTTTTT.

In this sample, this clone turned up once. The J gene is TRBJ2-7, the V gene TRBV27, with 11 bases identical to TRBD2. The CDR3 sequence is 16 residues long. Germline V gene lookup returns CDR1 MNHEY and CDR2 SMNVEV (reference sequence). Losses at the gene ends were 0 bases for V and 0 bases for J; bases not matched to a gene: 1. The chain's CDR3 is CASSLSLAGGSYEQYF. The CDR3 DNA sequence: TGTGCCAGCAGTTTATCCCTAGCGGGGGGCTCCTACGAGCAGTACTTC.

Remarks on this clone: One end of the junction varies from germline; a read error may be responsible. The gene calls are TRBV13 and TRBJ1-6, with a tentative D call TRBD1 (6 bases). This CDR3 region has 18 residues. Germline CDR1 and CDR2: PRHDT and FYEKMQ (reference sequence). This chain's CDR3 is CASSIGGSRGRYNSPLHF. The CDR3 DNA follows: TGTGCCAGCAGCATAGGGGGTTCGCGGGGCCGCTATAATTCACCCCTCCACTTT.

The V and J genes are TRBV19 and TRBJ2-3; TRBD2 matches at 14 bases. The CDR3 extends over 16 amino acids. Trimming cost V 6 bases and J 2 bases; bases outside gene matches: 4. The germline gives CDR1 LNHDA, CDR2 SQIVND (reference sequence). The CDR3, as DNA: TGTGCCAGTAGGGGACTAGCGGGGGTGATCACAGATACGCAGTATTTT. Amino acids: CASRGLAGVITDTQYF.

The DNA of the CDR3 is TGTGCCAGCTCACCCGGACCGGGACAGGGAAACAATGAGCAGTTCTTC. Translated, it gives CASSPGPGQGNNEQFF. This chain uses TRBV18 with TRBJ2-1; 9 bases line up with TRBD1. The germline V gene encodes CDR1 KGHSH and CDR2 LQKENI. The ends lost 3 bases at V and 5 bases at J; junction bases unmatched: 8. The CDR3 loop spans 16 amino acids.

As regards this clone: One end of the junction fails to match germline, which may point to a read error. The V gene is TRBV9, the J gene TRBJ1-2; no clear D. The CDR3 sequence is 11 residues long. Per the germline V gene, CDR1 is SGDLS and CDR2 is YYNGEE. In nucleotides, the CDR3 is TGTGCCAGCAGCGTAGCTTTGAACAAAACATTC. Amino acids: CASSVALNKTF.

The chain uses TRBV7-8 and TRBJ1-4; a possible D gene is TRBD1 (6 bases). Germline V gene data show CDR1 as SGHVS and CDR2 as FQNEAQ. Trimming removed 0 bases from V and 4 bases from J, with 12 bases in between. The CDR3 has 16 residues. The CDR3 region is CASSLAWGLSNEKLFF. Here the CDR3 DNA reads TGTGCCAGCAGCTTAGCGTGGGGGCTTAGTAATGAAAAACTGTTTTTT.

The J gene is TRBJ1-3, the V gene TRBV6-6, with D unresolved. The V end was cut by 6 bases, the J end by 4 bases, with 10 bases between. Germline lookup yields CDR1 MNHNY and CDR2 SVGAGI (reference sequence). The CDR3 spans 13 residues. CDR3 in amino acids: CASRELAGNTIYF. The DNA of the CDR3 is TGTGCCAGCAGGGAGCTTGCCGGAAACACCATATATTTT.

This clone was counted once. CDR3 loop: CASSPRDRVPGELFF. The CDR3 DNA reads as TGTGCCAGCAGCCCTAGGGACAGGGTCCCCGGGGAGCTGTTTTTT. This rearrangement joins TRBV7-8 to TRBJ2-2, with 9 bases aligning to TRBD1. Germline loops: CDR1 SGHVS, CDR2 FQNEAQ. The CDR3 loop spans 15 amino acids. Trimming took 5 bases from V and 6 from J; bases not matched to a gene: 7.

The chain employs TRBV5-1 and TRBJ1-1; perhaps TRBD1 as D (5 bases). The germline CDR1 and CDR2 sequences are SGHRS and YFSETQ. V lost 4 bases to trimming and J lost 1 base, with 11 bases between them. CDR3 length equals 14 residues. The CDR3 coding sequence is TGCGCCAGCAGCGTGGCGACAGCGAACACTGAAGCTTTCTTT. Protein sequence: CASSVATANTEAFF.

A single count supports this clone. The gene calls are TRBV5-6 and TRBJ2-1; TRBD2 agrees at 9 bases. The V gene's germline CDR1 is SGHDT and CDR2 YYEEEE. Trimming cost V 0 bases and J 7 bases; bases outside gene matches: 5. The CDR3 is 15 residues long. The CDR3 loop reads CASSLAAGGANEQFF. In DNA, the CDR3 is TGTGCCAGCAGCTTGGCCGCGGGGGGGGCTAATGAGCAGTTCTTC.

The chain has TRBV6-6 and TRBJ2-1, with 10 bases that match TRBD1. The germline V gene has CDR1 MNHNY and CDR2 SVGAGI (reference sequence). The CDR3 spans 15 residues. J gave up 8 bases and V 2 bases, and 6 bases lay outside the gene matches. CDR3 loop: CASSYVGQGLDEQFF. CDR3 nucleotide sequence: TGTGCCAGCAGTTACGTGGGACAGGGGTTGGATGAGCAGTTCTTC.

The chain is built from TRBV27 and TRBJ1-6; D not resolved. Germline V CDR1 and CDR2: MNHEY, SMNVEV (reference sequence). This CDR3 has 13 amino acids. Deletions cut 7 bases from V and 7 bases from J, with 11 bases between. CDR3: CASMRVGNSPLHF. DNA of the CDR3: TGTGCCAGCATGAGGGTCGGAAATTCACCCCTCCACTTT.

V is TRBV7-2 and J is TRBJ2-5, with 8 nucleotides matching TRBD2. Trimming cost V 2 bases and J 5 bases; bases outside gene matches: 7. The germline V gene encodes CDR1 SGHTA and CDR2 FQGNSA. CDR3 length: 15 residues. This CDR3 reads CASSLTSGIRETQYF. The CDR3 nucleotides read TGTGCCAGCAGCTTAACTAGCGGCATAAGGGAGACCCAGTACTTC.

The V call is TRBV4-1, the J call TRBJ2-3; 9 positions match TRBD2. V lost 1 base and J lost 2; bases outside the gene matches: 10. Germline CDR1 and CDR2: MGHRA and YSYEKL. The CDR3 has 18 amino acids. As DNA, the CDR3 is TGCGCCAGCAGCCAAGGTTATAGCGGGGGAGCCTTCACAGATACGCAGTATTTT. This translates into CASSQGYSGGAFTDTQYF.

The V gene is TRBV20-1, the J gene TRBJ2-5; no definite D call. Germline lookup yields CDR1 DFQATT and CDR2 SNEGSKA (reference sequence). This CDR3 region has 11 residues. V gave up 5 bases and J gave up 5 bases, with 9 bases separating them. In DNA form, the CDR3 reads TGCAGTGCTCGACTGCCGGAGACCCAGTACTTC. This encodes CSARLPETQYF.

The chain joins TRBV6-1 to TRBJ1-2; no clear D. CDR1 is MNHNS and CDR2 is SASEGT in the germline V gene. CDR3 length: 14 amino acids. Trimming took 7 bases from V and 3 from J, leaving 15 bases between them. CDR3 loop: CASIQREGYYGYTF. The CDR3 DNA reads as TGTGCCAGCATTCAAAGGGAGGGATACTATGGCTACACCTTC.

The chain links TRBV7-2 to TRBJ2-7; TRBD2 matches 12 bases. Germline lookup yields CDR1 SGHTA and CDR2 FQGNSA. This CDR3 has 15 amino acids. V was clipped by 2 bases and J by 6 bases; unmatched bases: 5. CDR3 loop: CASSLILAGGREQYF. The CDR3 region has the DNA TGTGCCAGCAGCTTAATCCTAGCGGGGGGGCGCGAGCAGTACTTC.

V usage is TRBV6-1 and J usage is TRBJ1-4; D is unclear. CDR1 is MNHNS, CDR2 SASEGT, per germline. Between the trimmed V and J ends, which lost 2 bases and 8 bases, there was a span of 9 bases. CDR3 length: 13 residues. The CDR3 region has the DNA TGTGCCAGCAGTGAATTCAGGAACGAAAAACTGTTTTTT. It translates to CASSEFRNEKLFF.

The chain uses TRBV5-8 and TRBJ2-5; the D gene is possibly TRBD1 (5 bases). The J call may be in error: the DNA end matches TRBJ2-7 better. The CDR3 consists of 13 residues. CDR1 and CDR2 from the germline V gene are SGHTS and YDEGEE. The CDR3 region has the DNA TGTGCCAGCAGCTTGGGCAGGGCCCACGAGCAGTACTTC. It is translated as CASSLGRAHEQYF.

The DNA for the CDR3 is TGTGCCAGCAGCCTTTTACACAGCTCCTACGAGCAGTACTTC. The encoded protein is CASSLLHSSYEQYF. The chain employs TRBV7-2 and TRBJ2-7; D gene ambiguous. This CDR3 spans 14 amino acids. From germline, CDR1 is SGHTA and CDR2 FQGNSA. Trimming shortened V by 5 bases and J by 0 bases, and 11 bases separated the two germline ends. Full variable domain (remainder filled in from reference TRBV7-2 and TRBJ2-7): GAGVSQSPSNKVTEKGKDVELRCDPISGHTALYWYRQSLGQGLEFLIYFQGNSAPDKSGLPSDRFSAERTGGSVSTLTIQRTQQEDSAVYLCASSLLHSSYEQYFGPGTRLTVT.

The chain links TRBV28 to TRBJ1-5, with 7 positions matching TRBD1. CDR3 length: 15 residues. V trimming: 5 bases; J trimming: 6 bases; junction bases outside the gene matches: 10. The germline V gene has CDR1 MDHEN and CDR2 SYDVKM. The CDR3 coding sequence is TGTGCCAGCAGTCCTTCCCAGGGGGTGGGTCAGCCCCAGCATTTT. The encoded protein is CASSPSQGVGQPQHF.

The V call is TRBV2, the J call TRBJ1-4; TRBD1 matches at 9 bases. The CDR3 covers 15 residues. Germline CDR1 SNHLY, CDR2 FYNNEI. V was pared by 6 bases and J by 0 bases, with 2 bases of the junction left unmatched. CDR3 nucleotide sequence: TGTGCCAGCAGGAGGGACAGGGCAACTAATGAAAAACTGTTTTTT. Its translation: CASRRDRATNEKLFF. The full variable domain, its missing parts supplied by reference TRBV2 and TRBJ1-4, is EPEVTQTPSHQVTQMGQEVILRCVPISNHLYFYWYRQILGQKVEFLVSFYNNEISEKSEIFDDQFSVERPDGSNFTLKIRSTKLEDSAMYFCASRRDRATNEKLFFGSGTQLSVL.

The V and J genes are TRBV5-5 and TRBJ1-1, with a tentative D call TRBD1 (6 bases). The germline V and J ends were trimmed by 2 bases and 0 bases, with 11 bases remaining between them. This CDR3 is built from 15 residues. Germline CDR1 is SGHKS and CDR2 is YYEKEE (reference sequence). The CDR3 protein is CASSFSGELNTEAFF. The CDR3 coding sequence is TGTGCCAGCAGCTTTTCAGGGGAGCTGAACACTGAAGCTTTCTTT.

This rearrangement joins TRBV19 to TRBJ1-5; TRBD1 agrees at 7 bases. The germline gives CDR1 LNHDA, CDR2 SQIVND (reference sequence). The CDR3 is 13 residues long. Trimming cost V 4 bases and J 4 bases; bases outside gene matches: 1. The CDR3 protein is CASSRDRNQPQHF. In DNA form, the CDR3 reads TGTGCCAGTAGTAGGGACAGAAATCAGCCCCAGCATTTT.

The chain couples TRBV11-2 to TRBJ1-2; 9 nucleotides agree with TRBD1. Germline V gene sequence: CDR1 SGHAT, CDR2 FQNNGV. The CDR3 loop spans 15 amino acids. V shed 1 base and J 4 bases; nucleotides not matched to a gene: 4. CDR3 sequence reads: CASSLGQGGLYGYTF. CDR3 coding DNA: TGTGCCAGCAGCTTAGGACAGGGGGGCCTCTATGGCTACACCTTC.